This paragraph covers one TCR beta chain sequence. The data were produced by immunoSEQ multiplex PCR, yet TCRdb's version contains in-frame clones alone and is incomplete. The table lists about 84,000 clones, about four fifths of them singletons. V lost 1 base and J 3 bases, leaving 8 bases between the germline ends. CDR3 length: 14 residues. CDR1 is SGHDT, CDR2 YYEEEE, per germline. The data derive from a study of PD-L1 blockade in urothelial cancer. Across the whole study: T cells numbered a median of roughly 150,000 in the blood samples.

The sequenced sample was PBMCs, obtained around atezolizumab (anti-PD-L1) treatment. The chain combines TRBV5-6 with TRBJ2-1; tentative D call: TRBD2 (6 bases). This TCR derives from a man between 70 and 80 years old with urothelial cancer. CDR3 in DNA: TGTGCCAGCAGCTTGAATAGCGGCTACAATGAGCAGTTCTTC. Encoded protein: CASSLNSGYNEQFF. Drawing the rest from reference TRBV5-6 and TRBJ2-1, the complete variable domain is DAGVTQSPTHLIKTRGQQVTLRCSPKSGHDTVSWYQQALGQGPQFIFQYYEEEERQRGNFPDRFSGHQFPNYSSELNVNALLLGDSALYLCASSLNSGYNEQFFGPGTRLTVL.